What follows is one T cell receptor (beta chain) and its context. What it recognizes is unknown. Germline is not matched at one junction end, which may reflect a read error. The sample comes from a study of identical twins. Findings and limits, study-wide: For out-of-frame alpha sequences shared by twins, low generation probability was in excess. Models underpredicted monozygotic twin sharing of out-of-frame TCR alpha.

The CDR3 is 13 residues long. The germline gives CDR1 MNHEY, CDR2 SMNVEV (reference sequence). TCRdb used MiXCR to reprocess the 5' RACE reads, holding one entry per CDR3 protein. Among some 1,600,000 distinct CDR3 sequences listed, under 35% were seen once. Donors were all healthy Caucasians. This receptor was obtained from a newborn girl in good health. Sequencing input: cord blood. The rearrangement uses TRBV27 and TRBJ2-7; weak D call: TRBD2 (5 bases). The CDR3 DNA reads TGTGCCAGCAGTTTTAGGCGAACTGGGGAGCCGTACTTC. Its translation is CASSFRRTGEPYF.